This entry is about one T cell receptor beta chain. No antigen is known for it. The method, 5' RACE with UMI labels, was used to prepare the TRB cDNA libraries. TCRdb reprocessed the 5' RACE reads and stores each CDR3 protein as one record, lacking DNA. The repertoire table contains about 120,000 distinct CDR3 sequences. The data derive from a study of CXCR3-negative and CXCR3-positive naive CD8 T cells. Triplicates of 250,000 to 350,000 cells were sorted from each CD8+ T cell subset. Naivety in CD8+ T cells corresponded to a CD45RO-CCR7+CD27+CD95- phenotype. The germline V gene has CDR1 GTSNPN and CDR2 SVGIG (reference sequence). This CDR3 has 12 residues. General study findings and limits: Greater hydrophobicity was found in TRB CDR3s of CXCR3-positive naive cells than of CXCR3-negative naive cells.

The TCR originated in a human donor in good health. Some clones in this sample may be carry-over from other donors' samples. The chain carries TRBV30 and TRBJ2-1; the D call of TRBD2 rests on TCRdb alone, since no DNA is present to check it. The sequenced material came from naive CXCR3+ CD8+ T cells from blood. Subset noted: CD45RO-CCR7+CD27+CD95- naive CD8+ T cells expressing CXCR3 (TNR3+). This CDR3 is CAWSDQRDEQFF.